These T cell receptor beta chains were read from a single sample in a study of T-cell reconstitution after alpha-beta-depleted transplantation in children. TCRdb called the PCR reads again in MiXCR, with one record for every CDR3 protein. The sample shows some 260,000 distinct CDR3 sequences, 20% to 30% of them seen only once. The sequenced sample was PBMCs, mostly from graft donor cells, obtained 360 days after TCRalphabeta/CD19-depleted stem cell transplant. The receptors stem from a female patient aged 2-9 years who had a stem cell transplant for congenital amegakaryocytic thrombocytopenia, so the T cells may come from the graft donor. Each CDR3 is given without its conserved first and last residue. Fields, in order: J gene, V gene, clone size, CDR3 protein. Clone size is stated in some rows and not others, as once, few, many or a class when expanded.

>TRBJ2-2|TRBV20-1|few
SALGGGLNTGELF
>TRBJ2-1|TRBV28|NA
ASSALGTSGSNSYNEQF
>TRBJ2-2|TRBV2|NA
ATKTARTGELF
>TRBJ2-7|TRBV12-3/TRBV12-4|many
ASSLGGVRIYEQY
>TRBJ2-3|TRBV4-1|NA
ASSLEGATDTQY
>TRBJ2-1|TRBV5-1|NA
ASSLGPPDEQF
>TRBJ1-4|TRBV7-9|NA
ASSSFTGGKLF
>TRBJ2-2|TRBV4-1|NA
ASSQDGWGGVTGELF
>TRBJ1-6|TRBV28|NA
ASSLPGTLDSYNSPLH
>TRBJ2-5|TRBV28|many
ASSSTGTPQETQY
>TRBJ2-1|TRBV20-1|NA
SARQGSSYNEQF
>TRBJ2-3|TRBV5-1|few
ASSGRDREPDTQY
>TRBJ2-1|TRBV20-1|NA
SAFRGQELQF
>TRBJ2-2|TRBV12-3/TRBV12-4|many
ASGNTGELF
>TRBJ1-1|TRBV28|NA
ASSLFRRDTEAF
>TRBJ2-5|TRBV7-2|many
ASSLVVVQETQY
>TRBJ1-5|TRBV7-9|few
ASTELSNQPQH
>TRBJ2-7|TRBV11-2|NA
GSSPRRLAGRYEQY
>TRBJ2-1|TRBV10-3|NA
AISPGLAGGGNEQF
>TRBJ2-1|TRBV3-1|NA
ASSQAGAYNEQF
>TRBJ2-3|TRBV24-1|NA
ATRGQSTDTQY
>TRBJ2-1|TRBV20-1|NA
SARDRQSSYNEQF
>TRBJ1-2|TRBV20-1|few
SAPDRGPMSYT
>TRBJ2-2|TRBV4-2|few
ASSQVAGRDNTGELF
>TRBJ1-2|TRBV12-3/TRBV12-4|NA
ASSSWRGYT
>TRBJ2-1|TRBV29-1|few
SVTEGITPPSYNEQF
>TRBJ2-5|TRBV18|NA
ASSDLSGTQY
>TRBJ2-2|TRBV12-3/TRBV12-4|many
ASRVSFTNTGELF
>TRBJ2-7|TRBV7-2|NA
ASSTGQGAFGQY
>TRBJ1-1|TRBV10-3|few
AISEGTGVSNTEAF
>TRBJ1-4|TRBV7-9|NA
ASSKDRVWANEKLF
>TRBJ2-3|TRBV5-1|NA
ASRFGSVLDTQY
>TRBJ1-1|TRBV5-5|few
ASSWDRVNTEAF
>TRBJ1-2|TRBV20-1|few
SAREGRGTYGYT
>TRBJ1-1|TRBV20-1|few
SARDFRVRGTEAF
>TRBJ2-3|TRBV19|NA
ASSTTSGAHTDTQY
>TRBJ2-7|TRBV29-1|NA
SVEAPDSYEQY
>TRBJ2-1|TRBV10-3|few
AINGLAGTSPYNEQF
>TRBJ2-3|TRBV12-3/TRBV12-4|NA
ASSPGGGLRDTQY
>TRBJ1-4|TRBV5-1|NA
ASSLAGRGEKLF
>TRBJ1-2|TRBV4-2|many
ASSQGDSYGYT
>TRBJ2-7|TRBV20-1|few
SARGPVPGTGGVEQY
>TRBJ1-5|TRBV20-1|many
SAGGLGSNQPQH
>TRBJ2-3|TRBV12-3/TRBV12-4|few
ASSADWADTQY
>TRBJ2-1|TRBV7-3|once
ASSLPNPGSSYNEQF
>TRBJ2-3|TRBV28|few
ASSLRQGVTDTQY
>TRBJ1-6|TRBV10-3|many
AISTGEESPLH
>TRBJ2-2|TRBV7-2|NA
ATTGFGGNTGELF
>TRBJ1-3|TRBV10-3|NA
AISPQGSFGHTIY
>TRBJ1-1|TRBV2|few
AVNRGPEAF